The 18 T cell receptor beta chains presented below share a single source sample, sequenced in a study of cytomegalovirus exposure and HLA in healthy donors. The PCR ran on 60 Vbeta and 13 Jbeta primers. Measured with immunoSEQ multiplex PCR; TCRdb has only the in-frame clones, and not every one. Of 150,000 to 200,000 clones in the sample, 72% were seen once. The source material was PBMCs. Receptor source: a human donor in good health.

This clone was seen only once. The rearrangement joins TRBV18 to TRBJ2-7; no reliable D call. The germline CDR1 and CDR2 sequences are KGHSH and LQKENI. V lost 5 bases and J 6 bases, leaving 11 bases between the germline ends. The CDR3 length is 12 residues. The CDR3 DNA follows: TGTGCCAGCTCAGCGCAAGCCCGCGAGCAGTACTTC. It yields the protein CASSAQAREQYF.

Here the CDR3 reads CASSYFLGSSYEQYF. For the CDR3, the DNA is TGTGCCAGCAGTTACTTTCTGGGCAGCTCCTACGAGCAGTACTTC. J is TRBJ2-7 and V is TRBV6-5, with D unclear. Germline V gives CDR1 MNHEY, CDR2 SVGAGI. The CDR3 runs to 15 residues. V was shortened by 1 base and J by 0 bases, with 10 bases between the two germline ends.

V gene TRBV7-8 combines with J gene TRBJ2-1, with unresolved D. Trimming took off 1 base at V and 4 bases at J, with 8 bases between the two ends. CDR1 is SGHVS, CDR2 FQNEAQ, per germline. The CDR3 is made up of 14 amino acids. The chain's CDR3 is CASSLGLTYNEQFF. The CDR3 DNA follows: TGTGCCAGCAGCTTAGGGCTGACATACAATGAGCAGTTCTTC.

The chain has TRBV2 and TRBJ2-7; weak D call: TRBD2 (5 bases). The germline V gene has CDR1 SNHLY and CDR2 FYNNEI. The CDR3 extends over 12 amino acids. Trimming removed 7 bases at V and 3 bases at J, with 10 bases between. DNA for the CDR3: TGTGCCAGCACCCAAAGCGGCTACGAGCAGTACTTC. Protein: CASTQSGYEQYF.

The CDR3, as DNA: TGTGCCAGCAGCTCCTTCCGAGGCACTGAAGCTTTCTTT. Its protein is CASSSFRGTEAFF. The chain is built from TRBV7-2 and TRBJ1-1; D remains unclear. The CDR3 is 13 amino acids. Per germline, CDR1 SGHTA and CDR2 FQGNSA. Trimming removed 4 bases from V and 4 bases from J, with 10 bases in between.

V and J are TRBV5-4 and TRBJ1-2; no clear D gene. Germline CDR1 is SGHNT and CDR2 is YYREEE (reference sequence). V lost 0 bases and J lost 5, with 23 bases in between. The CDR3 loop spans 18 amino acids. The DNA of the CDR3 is TGTGCCAGCAGCTTGGGTCCGGGAACACCCAATGTGGGGTATGGCTACACCTTC. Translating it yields CASSLGPGTPNVGYGYTF.

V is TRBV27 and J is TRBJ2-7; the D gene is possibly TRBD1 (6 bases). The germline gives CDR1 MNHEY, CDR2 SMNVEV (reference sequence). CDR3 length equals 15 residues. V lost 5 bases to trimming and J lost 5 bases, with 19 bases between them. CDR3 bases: TGTGCCAGCAGTCCCCGCTCAGACAGGTCGCACGAGCAGTACTTC. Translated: CASSPRSDRSHEQYF.

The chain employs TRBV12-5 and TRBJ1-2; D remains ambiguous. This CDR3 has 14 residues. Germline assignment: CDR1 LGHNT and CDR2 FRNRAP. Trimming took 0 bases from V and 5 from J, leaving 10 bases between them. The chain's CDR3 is CASGLVPEGYGYTF. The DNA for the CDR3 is TGTGCTAGTGGTTTGGTACCAGAGGGATATGGCTACACCTTC. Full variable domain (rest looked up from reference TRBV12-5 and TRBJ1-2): DARVTQTPRHKVTEMGQEVTMRCQPILGHNTVFWYRQTMMQGLELLAYFRNRAPLDDSGMPKDRFSAEMPDATLATLKIQPSEPRDSAVYFCASGLVPEGYGYTFGSGTRLTVV.

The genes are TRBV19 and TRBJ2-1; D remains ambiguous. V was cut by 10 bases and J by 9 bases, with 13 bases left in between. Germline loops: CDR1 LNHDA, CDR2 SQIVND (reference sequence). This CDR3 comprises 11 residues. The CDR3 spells CATQRGFEQFF. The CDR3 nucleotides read TGTGCCACCCAACGAGGTTTTGAGCAGTTCTTC.

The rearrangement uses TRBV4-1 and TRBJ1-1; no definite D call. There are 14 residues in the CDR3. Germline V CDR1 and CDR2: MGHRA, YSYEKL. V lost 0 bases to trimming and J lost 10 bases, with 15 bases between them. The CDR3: CASSQEIGGEAAFF. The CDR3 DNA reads TGCGCCAGCAGCCAAGAAATTGGAGGCGAGGCAGCTTTCTTT.

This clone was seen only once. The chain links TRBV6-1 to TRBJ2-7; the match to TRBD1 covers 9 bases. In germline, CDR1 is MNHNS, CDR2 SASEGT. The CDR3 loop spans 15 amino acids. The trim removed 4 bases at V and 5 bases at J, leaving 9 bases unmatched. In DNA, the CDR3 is TGTGCCAGCAGTGGACCCGGGACAGGGTACGACGAGCAGTACTTC. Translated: CASSGPGTGYDEQYF.

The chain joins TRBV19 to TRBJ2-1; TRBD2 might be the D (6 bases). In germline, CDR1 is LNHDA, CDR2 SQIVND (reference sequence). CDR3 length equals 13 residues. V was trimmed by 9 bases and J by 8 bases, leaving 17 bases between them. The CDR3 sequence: CASSSTSVHEQFF. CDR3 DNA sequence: TGTGCCAGCTCGTCGACTAGTGTTCATGAGCAGTTCTTC.

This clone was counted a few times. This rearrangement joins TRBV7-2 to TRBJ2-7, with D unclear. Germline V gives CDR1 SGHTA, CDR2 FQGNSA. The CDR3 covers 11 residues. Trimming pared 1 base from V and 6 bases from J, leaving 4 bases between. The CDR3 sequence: CASSLVSEQYF. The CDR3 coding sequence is TGTGCCAGCAGCTTAGTCAGCGAGCAGTACTTC.

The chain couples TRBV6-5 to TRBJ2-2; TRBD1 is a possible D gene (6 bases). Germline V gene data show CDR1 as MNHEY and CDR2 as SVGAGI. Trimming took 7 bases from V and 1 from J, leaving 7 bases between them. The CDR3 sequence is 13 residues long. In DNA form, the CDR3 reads TGTGCCAGCACAGGGGAGAACACCGGGGAGCTGTTTTTT. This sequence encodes CASTGENTGELFF.

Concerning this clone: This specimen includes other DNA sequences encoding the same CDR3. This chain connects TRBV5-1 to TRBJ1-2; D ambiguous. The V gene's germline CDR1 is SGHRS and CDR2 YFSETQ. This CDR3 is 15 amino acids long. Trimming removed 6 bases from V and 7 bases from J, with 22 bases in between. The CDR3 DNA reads TGCGCCAGCAAGCCGGAGTGGATGGTGAACCCTGGCTACACCTTC. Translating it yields CASKPEWMVNPGYTF.

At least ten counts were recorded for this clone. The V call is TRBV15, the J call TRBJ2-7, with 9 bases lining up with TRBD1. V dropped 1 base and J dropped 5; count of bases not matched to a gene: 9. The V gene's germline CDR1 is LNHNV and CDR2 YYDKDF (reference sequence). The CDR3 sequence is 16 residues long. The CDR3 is CATSRATGTGSHEQYF. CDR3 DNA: TGTGCCACCAGCAGAGCTACCGGGACAGGGAGCCACGAGCAGTACTTC.

This CDR3 reads CASRTGFTNYGYTF. For the CDR3, the DNA is TGTGCCAGCAGGACAGGGTTTACTAACTATGGCTACACCTTC. The chain uses TRBV6-5 and TRBJ1-2; 7 nucleotides match TRBD1. Looked up from germline, CDR1 is MNHEY and CDR2 is SVGAGI. Trimming took 6 bases from V and 0 from J; bases not matched to a gene: 4. This CDR3 region has 14 residues.

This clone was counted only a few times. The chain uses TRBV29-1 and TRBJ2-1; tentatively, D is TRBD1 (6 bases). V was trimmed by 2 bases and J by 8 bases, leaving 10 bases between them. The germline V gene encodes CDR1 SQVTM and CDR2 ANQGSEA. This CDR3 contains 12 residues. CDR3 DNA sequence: TGCAGCGTTGAAACAGGGTCCCATGAGCAGTTCTTC. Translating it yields CSVETGSHEQFF.